The 32 T cell receptor beta chains listed next were all sequenced from one sample in a study of blood T cell repertoires in COVID-19. Assay used: immunoSEQ multiplex PCR; TCRdb lists only in-frame clones, some missing. The profile covers 200,000 to 300,000 clones, with approximately 86% appearing a single time and nearly 2% taken by the ten largest. Sample: peripheral blood. The receptors here all came from a man in his thirties or forties with active or convalescent COVID-19.

This chain uses TRBV5-6 with TRBJ1-2; tentatively, D is TRBD1 (6 bases). Trimming took off 4 bases at V and 1 base at J, with 11 bases between the two ends. This CDR3 contains 14 residues. Germline values: CDR1 SGHDT, CDR2 YYEEEE. This CDR3 is CASSPGTHNYGYTF. Written as DNA, the CDR3 is TGTGCCAGCAGCCCCGGGACACATAACTATGGCTACACCTTC.

The chain uses TRBV28 and TRBJ2-7; weak D call: TRBD1 (8 bases). V was pared by 6 bases and J by 2 bases, with 17 bases between. The germline V gene encodes CDR1 MDHEN and CDR2 SYDVKM. The CDR3 contains 15 residues. The CDR3, as DNA: TGTGCCAGCAGCGGGGGGCAGGGGGCCCCCTACGAGCAGTACTTC. Protein product: CASSGGQGAPYEQYF.

The V gene is TRBV2, the J gene TRBJ1-1; D perhaps matches TRBD1 (5 bases). The CDR3 is 13 amino acids. With 5 bases removed from V and 1 base from J, the gap between germline ends came to 8 bases. Germline V CDR1 and CDR2: SNHLY, FYNNEI. CDR3 nucleotides: TGTGCCAGCAGTCAGGGCTGGAACACTGAAGCTTTCTTT. Its protein product is CASSQGWNTEAFF.

Here the CDR3 DNA reads TGTGCCAGCAGCCCCGACAAGAGCTCCTACAATGAGCAGTTCTTC. This sequence encodes CASSPDKSSYNEQFF. The rearrangement links TRBV7-2 to TRBJ2-1; D is ambiguous. CDR1 is SGHTA and CDR2 is FQGNSA in the germline V gene. Trimming pared 5 bases from V and 0 bases from J, leaving 11 bases between. The CDR3 runs 15 residues.

V gene TRBV18 combines with J gene TRBJ1-4, with a weak D call TRBD1 (5 bases). In germline, CDR1 is KGHSH, CDR2 LQKENI. V lost 3 bases, J lost 6 bases, and 8 bases lay in between. The CDR3 contains 13 residues. The CDR3 here is CASSPDTDEKLFF. CDR3 nucleotide sequence: TGTGCCAGCTCACCGGACACAGATGAAAAACTGTTTTTT.

The genes are TRBV27 and TRBJ1-6; 8 positions match TRBD1. The CDR3 is 18 residues long. In germline, CDR1 is MNHEY, CDR2 SMNVEV (reference sequence). After removal of 0 bases from V and 1 base from J, the junction contained 5 bases not matched to a gene. The CDR3 spells CASSLSTGGRSYNSPLHF. The CDR3 coding sequence is TGTGCCAGCAGTTTATCAACAGGGGGGCGGTCCTATAATTCACCCCTCCACTTT.

This sequence joins TRBV3-1 (or the pseudogene TRBV3-2) and TRBJ2-7; 11 bases agree with TRBD2. This CDR3 is 15 amino acids long. The V gene's germline CDR1 is LGHDT and CDR2 YNNKEL (reference sequence). Trimming cost V 5 bases and J 1 base; bases outside gene matches: 4. Here the CDR3 reads CASSYLAGGSYEQYF. The CDR3 DNA reads TGTGCCAGCAGCTATCTAGCGGGGGGTTCCTACGAGCAGTACTTC.

The genes are TRBV19 and TRBJ2-3; D call uncertain. Looked up from germline, CDR1 is LNHDA and CDR2 is SQIVND (reference sequence). Trimming cost V 4 bases and J 2 bases, with 7 bases left between them. The CDR3 is 13 residues long. The CDR3 region is CASSTTITDTQYF. The CDR3 bases are TGTGCCAGTAGTACCACTATCACAGATACGCAGTATTTT.

The chain has TRBV7-9 and TRBJ1-2; D remains ambiguous. V lost 8 bases to trimming and J lost 1 base, with 11 bases between them. This CDR3 is built from 13 residues. Germline CDR1 is SEHNR and CDR2 is FQNEAQ (reference sequence). The CDR3 protein is CASAWQDNYGYTF. The CDR3 DNA reads as TGTGCCAGCGCCTGGCAGGATAACTATGGCTACACCTTC.

This clone turned up a few times. The chain has TRBV6-5 and TRBJ2-7; D is perhaps TRBD1 (6 bases). Germline lookup yields CDR1 MNHEY and CDR2 SVGAGI. The CDR3 is made up of 14 amino acids. V shed 8 bases and J shed 0 bases, with 14 bases lying between them. The CDR3 nucleotides are TGTGCCAGCGCAGGGGTTTATGGCTCCTACGAGCAGTACTTC. This encodes CASAGVYGSYEQYF.

This clone appeared a few times. This chain connects TRBV7-8 to TRBJ2-2, with TRBD1 matching 9 bases. The V gene end was trimmed by 5 bases and the J gene end by 4 bases; junction bases not matched to a gene: 17. Germline V gene data show CDR1 as SGHVS and CDR2 as FQNEAQ. The CDR3 is made up of 19 amino acids. CDR3: CASSLQTGTGYYSTGELFF. Here the CDR3 DNA reads TGTGCCAGCAGCCTTCAGACCGGGACAGGGTATTATAGCACCGGGGAGCTGTTTTTT.

The V and J genes are TRBV27 and TRBJ2-6, with D possibly TRBD1 on 6 matching bases. The germline V gene has CDR1 MNHEY and CDR2 SMNVEV (reference sequence). Trimming took 5 bases from V and 0 from J, leaving 17 bases between them. The CDR3 contains 18 residues. CDR3 sequence (DNA): TGTGCCAGCAGTATGACAGGTCTTCTACGCTCTGGGGCCAACGTCCTGACTTTC. Its translation is CASSMTGLLRSGANVLTF.

A single count supports this clone. The chain employs TRBV7-5 and TRBJ2-2; TRBD1, the table's D call, was not compared with the DNA. TRBV7-5 is termed a pseudogene. This CDR3 comprises 17 residues. The CDR3 DNA sequence: TGTGCCAGAAGCACACCCGGGACAGGGGGGAACACCGGGGAGCTGTTTTTT. Translating it yields CARSTPGTGGNTGELFF.

This clone was recorded only once. The chain carries TRBV2 and TRBJ1-5, with TRBD1 as a possible D gene (5 bases). Trimming removed 4 bases from V and 0 bases from J, with 13 bases in between. The CDR3 sequence is 16 residues long. CDR1 is SNHLY and CDR2 is FYNNEI in the germline V gene. CDR3 DNA: TGTGCCAGCAGTGCCACCTTGGGGGGTAGCAATCAGCCCCAGCATTTT. Its protein product is CASSATLGGSNQPQHF.

V usage is TRBV4-2 and J usage is TRBJ1-2; D gene ambiguous. The CDR3 is 14 residues long. V lost 1 base and J 0 bases, leaving 6 bases between the germline ends. CDR1 is LGHNA and CDR2 is YNFKEQ in the germline V gene. This CDR3 is CASSQALANYGYTF. The CDR3 nucleotides read TGTGCCAGCAGCCAAGCTCTAGCTAACTATGGCTACACCTTC.

The V and J genes are TRBV5-1 and TRBJ2-1; 10 bases align to TRBD2. V lost 4 bases and J lost 4; bases outside the gene matches: 5. The CDR3 contains 15 residues. The germline gives CDR1 SGHRS, CDR2 YFSETQ. The CDR3 here is CASSTGLAVYNEQFF. Here the CDR3 DNA reads TGCGCCAGCAGCACCGGACTAGCGGTTTACAATGAGCAGTTCTTC. The whole variable domain, remainder taken from reference TRBV5-1 and TRBJ2-1, is KAGVTQTPRYLIKTRGQQVTLSCSPISGHRSVSWYQQTPGQGLQFLFEYFSETQRNKGNFPGRFSGRQFSNSRSEMNVSTLELGDSALYLCASSTGLAVYNEQFFGPGTRLTVL.

The gene calls are TRBV7-9 and TRBJ1-1; tentatively, D is TRBD1 (6 bases). CDR3 length: 15 amino acids. Germline V CDR1 and CDR2: SEHNR, FQNEAQ (reference sequence). V dropped 3 bases and J dropped 1 base, with 12 bases sitting between them. The CDR3 protein is CASSLMSGANTEAFF. DNA of the CDR3: TGTGCCAGCAGCTTGATGTCAGGGGCGAACACTGAAGCTTTCTTT.

The rearrangement links TRBV3-1 (or the pseudogene TRBV3-2) to TRBJ1-5; weak D call: TRBD1 (6 bases). The length of the CDR3 is 15 residues. The germline V and J ends were trimmed by 4 bases and 3 bases, with 13 bases remaining between them. Germline loops: CDR1 LGHDT, CDR2 YNNKEL (reference sequence). The CDR3 region is CASSPGTPANQPQHF. CDR3 DNA: TGTGCCAGCAGCCCCGGGACACCCGCCAATCAGCCCCAGCATTTT.

This clone was seen a handful of times. The J gene is TRBJ1-2, the V gene TRBV6-4, with TRBD1 as a possible D gene (6 bases). This CDR3 spans 12 amino acids. The germline V gene encodes CDR1 MRHNA and CDR2 SNTAGT. The V gene lost 3 bases and the J gene lost 5 bases, with 7 bases spanning the gap. Written as DNA, the CDR3 is TGTGCCAGCAGTGATCAGGGGTATGGCTACACCTTC. This translates into CASSDQGYGYTF.

The chain has TRBV9 and TRBJ1-1; 8 bases fit TRBD1. CDR1 and CDR2 (germline): SGDLS, YYNGEE. The CDR3 contains 14 residues. With 4 bases clipped from V and 4 bases from J, the junction kept 6 bases outside the gene matches. For the CDR3, the DNA is TGTGCCAGCAGCAAACAGGGGGTTGGCACTGAAGCTTTCTTT. This sequence encodes CASSKQGVGTEAFF.

The J gene is TRBJ1-5, the V gene TRBV6-4; no clear D gene. V was trimmed by 0 bases and J by 0 bases, leaving 12 bases between them. The CDR3 spans 17 residues. CDR1 and CDR2 from the germline V gene are MRHNA and SNTAGT. This CDR3 is CASSDSNASYSNQPQHF. Here the CDR3 DNA reads TGTGCCAGCAGTGACTCGAACGCCAGTTATAGCAATCAGCCCCAGCATTTT.

V and J are TRBV19 and TRBJ1-2; 8 bases line up with TRBD1. The germline V gene has CDR1 LNHDA and CDR2 SQIVND (reference sequence). The trim removed 9 bases at V and 3 bases at J, leaving 21 bases unmatched. This CDR3 spans 18 amino acids. The CDR3 coding sequence is TGTGCCAGCCGCCGTCCGGGACAGGCGTATTCTTGGGACTATGGCTACACCTTC. Translation gives CASRRPGQAYSWDYGYTF. The full variable domain, completed using reference TRBV19 and TRBJ1-2, is DGGITQSPKYLFRKEGQNVTLSCEQNLNHDAMYWYRQDPGQGLRLIYYSQIVNDFQKGDIAEGYSVSREKKESFPLTVTSAQKNPTAFYLCASRRPGQAYSWDYGYTFGSGTRLTVV.

The chain has TRBV9 and TRBJ2-2; the D is unclear. This CDR3 is 15 amino acids long. The V gene lost 0 bases and the J gene lost 4 bases, with 10 bases spanning the gap. CDR1 is SGDLS, CDR2 YYNGEE, per germline. The CDR3, as DNA: TGTGCCAGCAGCGTAGGAGGCCGTTTCACCGGGGAGCTGTTTTTT. Protein: CASSVGGRFTGELFF.

The J gene is TRBJ2-7, the V gene TRBV11-2; the match to TRBD1 covers 7 bases. Germline V CDR1 and CDR2: SGHAT, FQNNGV. V lost 5 bases to trimming and J lost 4 bases; unmatched junction nucleotides: 8. The CDR3 is 14 amino acids. The CDR3 coding sequence is TGTGCCAGCAGCGCCGACAGGGTACAGTACGAGCAGTACTTC. As protein: CASSADRVQYEQYF.

V is TRBV3-1 (or the pseudogene TRBV3-2) and J is TRBJ1-2; tentatively, D is TRBD1 (5 bases). V gave up 1 base and J gave up 5 bases, with 5 bases separating them. The CDR3 is 12 amino acids. Germline V lookup: CDR1 LGHDT, CDR2 YNNKEL (reference sequence). This chain's CDR3 is CASSQAGYGYTF. The CDR3 DNA is TGTGCCAGCAGCCAAGCAGGGTATGGCTACACCTTC.

The V and J genes are TRBV3-1 (or the pseudogene TRBV3-2) and TRBJ2-5; TRBD1 might be the D (5 bases). The V gene lost 1 base and the J gene lost 5 bases, with 17 bases spanning the gap. This CDR3 has 16 residues. CDR1 is LGHDT, CDR2 YNNKEL, per germline (reference sequence). CDR3 sequence: CASSQAGGQGRETQYF. CDR3 nucleotides: TGTGCCAGCAGCCAAGCAGGTGGGCAGGGAAGGGAGACCCAGTACTTC.

The CDR3 region is CAWGNGPQETQYF. CDR3 bases: TGTGCCTGGGGAAATGGGCCCCAAGAGACCCAGTACTTC. The chain is built from TRBV30 and TRBJ2-5, with no clear D. Germline-derived CDR1 and CDR2 are GTSNPN and SVGIG (reference sequence). V was trimmed by 5 bases and J by 1 base, leaving 11 bases between them. There are 13 residues in the CDR3.

This clone was seen once. This chain uses TRBV5-5 with TRBJ1-2; 8 positions match TRBD1. Germline CDR1 and CDR2: SGHKS and YYEKEE (reference sequence). Trimming cost V 3 bases and J 4 bases; bases outside gene matches: 14. The CDR3 covers 17 residues. The CDR3 is CASSSKTGEGLFYGYTF. The CDR3 region has the DNA TGTGCCAGCAGCTCAAAGACAGGGGAGGGTTTATTCTATGGCTACACCTTC.

The J gene is TRBJ1-1, the V gene TRBV29-1; TRBD1 might be the D (6 bases). CDR1 is SQVTM and CDR2 is ANQGSEA in the germline V gene. V dropped 5 bases and J dropped 1 base, with 17 bases sitting between them. The CDR3 is 15 amino acids. The CDR3 DNA sequence: TGCAGCGTTCGTCCCGTGACAGGCAAGAACACTGAAGCTTTCTTT. Translating gives CSVRPVTGKNTEAFF.

CDR3 DNA: TGTGCCACCTGCCCCGGGACAGGGGGCGCGCGGTCTTGGGAGCAGTACTTC. This gives the protein CATCPGTGGARSWEQYF. The chain couples TRBV24-1 to TRBJ2-7; TRBD1 agrees at 12 bases. The CDR3 contains 17 residues. Germline V CDR1 and CDR2: KGHDR, SFDVKD. Trimming took 9 bases from V and 7 from J; bases not matched to a gene: 18.

The rearrangement links TRBV19 to TRBJ1-3; TRBD1 might be the D (5 bases). Trimming stripped 3 bases from V and 0 bases from J, with 15 bases between. Germline assignment: CDR1 LNHDA and CDR2 SQIVND (reference sequence). The CDR3 sequence is 17 residues long. CDR3: CASSMISGTHSGNTIYF. The CDR3, as DNA: TGTGCCAGTAGTATGATATCCGGGACTCACTCTGGAAACACCATATATTTT. Filled out from reference TRBV19 and TRBJ1-3, the complete variable domain reads DGGITQSPKYLFRKEGQNVTLSCEQNLNHDAMYWYRQDPGQGLRLIYYSQIVNDFQKGDIAEGYSVSREKKESFPLTVTSAQKNPTAFYLCASSMISGTHSGNTIYFGEGSWLTVV.

J is TRBJ2-5 and V is TRBV12-3 or TRBV12-4; 8 bases match TRBD1. Germline trimming cut 5 bases from V and 6 bases from J; bases unmatched to any gene: 5. CDR3 length: 13 residues. The CDR3 DNA is TGTGCCAGCAGTCCCGGGACAGGCCAGACCCAGTACTTC. It yields the protein CASSPGTGQTQYF.